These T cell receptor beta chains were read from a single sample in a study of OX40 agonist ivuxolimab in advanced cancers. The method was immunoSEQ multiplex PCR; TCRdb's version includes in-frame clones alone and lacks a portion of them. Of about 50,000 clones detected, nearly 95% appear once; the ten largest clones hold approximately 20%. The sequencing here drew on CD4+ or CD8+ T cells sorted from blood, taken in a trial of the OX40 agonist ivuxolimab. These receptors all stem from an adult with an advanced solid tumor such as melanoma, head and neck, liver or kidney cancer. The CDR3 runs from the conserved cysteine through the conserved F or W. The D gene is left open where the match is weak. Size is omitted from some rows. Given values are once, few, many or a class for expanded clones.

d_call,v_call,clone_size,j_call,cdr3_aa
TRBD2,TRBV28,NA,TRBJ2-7,CASSTRLAGGRYEQYF
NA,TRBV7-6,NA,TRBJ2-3,CASSPEADSPDTQYF
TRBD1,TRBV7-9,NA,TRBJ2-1,CASGRTGTYNEQFF
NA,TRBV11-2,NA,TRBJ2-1,CASSSLGGSYNEQFF
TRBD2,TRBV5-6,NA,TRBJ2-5,CASSLISGRGGSETQYF
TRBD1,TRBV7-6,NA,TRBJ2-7,CASSLRDSPYEQYF
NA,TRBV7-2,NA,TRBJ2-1,CASSRGLRNEQFF
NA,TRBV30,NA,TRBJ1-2,CAWSVLGESLNYGYTF
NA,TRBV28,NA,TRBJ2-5,CASTPPAGSETQYF
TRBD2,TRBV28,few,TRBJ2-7,CASSFTSEYEQYF
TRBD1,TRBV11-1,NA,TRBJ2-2,CASSLLQGANGELFF
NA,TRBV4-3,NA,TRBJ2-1,CASSRLTGYNEQFF
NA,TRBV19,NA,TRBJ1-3,CASRTGGNTIYF
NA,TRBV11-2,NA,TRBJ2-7,CASSLVLGVSSYEQYF